This T cell receptor beta chain was recorded in a study of T cells expressing NK-cell markers. Per germline, CDR1 SGHRS and CDR2 YFSETQ. The CDR3 is 15 amino acids. TCRdb processed the 5' RACE reads again and assigns one entry to each CDR3 protein, with no DNA. In total, the table holds 450,000 to 600,000 distinct CDR3 sequences. Sequencing input: blood T cells: a sorted CD56 or NKG2C T cell subset, CD4+ or CD8+ T cells, or bulk PBMC T cells (not recorded which). This TCR derives from a young man in good health. The V and J genes are TRBV5-1 and TRBJ2-1; TCRdb's D call, TRBD1, is unchecked because there is no DNA. CDR3 sequence reads: CASSLDGTRRNEQFF. Together with reference TRBV5-1 and TRBJ2-1, the CDR3 gives the full variable domain: KAGVTQTPRYLIKTRGQQVTLSCSPISGHRSVSWYQQTPGQGLQFLFEYFSETQRNKGNFPGRFSGRQFSNSRSEMNVSTLELGDSALYLCASSLDGTRRNEQFFGPGTRLTVL.